A single sample gave rise to the 2 T cell receptor beta chains below, sequenced in a study of early T cells in non-severe SARS-CoV-2 infection. TCRdb reprocessed the 5' RACE reads via MiXCR and lists one record per CDR3 protein. The data show roughly 67,000 distinct CDR3 sequences, approximately 12% seen once. The specimen sequenced was whole blood. The receptors derive from an adult who was a healthcare worker with PCR-confirmed SARS-CoV-2 infection or an uninfected control (not recorded which).

This clonotype was counted at least ten times. The V gene is TRBV6-2 or TRBV6-3, the J gene TRBJ2-5; the D call may be TRBD1 or TRBD2 (5 bases each). Trimming shortened V by 2 bases and J by 1 base, and 11 bases separated the two germline ends. There are 15 residues in the CDR3. Looked up from germline, CDR1 is MNHEY and CDR2 is SVGEGT. The chain's CDR3 is CASSYGTSFQETQYF. The CDR3 region has the DNA TGTGCCAGCAGTTACGGGACCTCCTTCCAAGAGACCCAGTACTTC.

The chain links TRBV25-1 to TRBJ1-1, with a tentative D call TRBD1 (5 bases). Trimming shortened V by 0 bases and J by 6 bases, and 11 bases separated the two germline ends. CDR1 MGHDK and CDR2 SYGVNS come from the germline V gene. The CDR3 sequence is 14 residues long. The CDR3 DNA reads as TGTGCCAGCAGTGAATATAGTCGGGGCGCTGAAGCTTTCTTT. Translated: CASSEYSRGAEAFF.